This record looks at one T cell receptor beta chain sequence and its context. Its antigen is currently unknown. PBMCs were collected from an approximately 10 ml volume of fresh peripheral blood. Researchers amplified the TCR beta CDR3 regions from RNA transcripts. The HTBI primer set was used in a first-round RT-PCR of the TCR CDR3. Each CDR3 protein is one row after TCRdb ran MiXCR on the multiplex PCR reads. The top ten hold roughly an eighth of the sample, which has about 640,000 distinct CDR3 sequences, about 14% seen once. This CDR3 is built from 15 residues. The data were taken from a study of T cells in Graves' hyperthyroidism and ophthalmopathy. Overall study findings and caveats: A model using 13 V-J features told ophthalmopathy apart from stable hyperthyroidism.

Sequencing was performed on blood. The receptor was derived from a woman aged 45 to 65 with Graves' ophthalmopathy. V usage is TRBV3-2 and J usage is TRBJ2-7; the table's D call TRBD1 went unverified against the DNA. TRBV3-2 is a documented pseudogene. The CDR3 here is CASSQPDRDAYEQYF. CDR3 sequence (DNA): TGTGCCAGCAGCCAACCCGACAGGGATGCCTACGAGCAGTACTTC.